The clone carrying this T cell receptor (beta chain) was detected a few times. The antigen is undetermined. Each CDR3 protein is one row after TCRdb ran MiXCR on the 5' RACE reads. This table holds nearly 250,000 distinct CDR3 sequences, 5.5% to 8% found once. V lost 4 bases and J lost 1, with 7 bases in between. CDR1 is SGHTA, CDR2 FQGNSA, per germline. CDR3 size: 14 residues. The record originates from a study of identical twins. The donor group consisted entirely of healthy Caucasians. Study conclusions and caveats: Twin-shared out-of-frame alpha sequences were enriched for low generation probability.

This sample also belongs to another study, concerning yellow fever vaccine responses in identical twins.

The rearrangement links TRBV7-2 to TRBJ2-2, with no clear D. Sequenced sample: memory (CD45RO+) T cells sorted from blood. This clonotype was obtained from a woman aged 18-29 years in good health. CDR3 coding DNA: TGTGCCAGCAGCTCCTTGGGGAACACCGGGGAGCTGTTTTTT. Amino acid sequence: CASSSLGNTGELFF. The full variable domain, with the rest looked up from reference TRBV7-2 and TRBJ2-2, is GAGVSQSPSNKVTEKGKDVELRCDPISGHTALYWYRQSLGQGLEFLIYFQGNSAPDKSGLPSDRFSAERTGGSVSTLTIQRTQQEDSAVYLCASSSLGNTGELFFGEGSRLTVL.